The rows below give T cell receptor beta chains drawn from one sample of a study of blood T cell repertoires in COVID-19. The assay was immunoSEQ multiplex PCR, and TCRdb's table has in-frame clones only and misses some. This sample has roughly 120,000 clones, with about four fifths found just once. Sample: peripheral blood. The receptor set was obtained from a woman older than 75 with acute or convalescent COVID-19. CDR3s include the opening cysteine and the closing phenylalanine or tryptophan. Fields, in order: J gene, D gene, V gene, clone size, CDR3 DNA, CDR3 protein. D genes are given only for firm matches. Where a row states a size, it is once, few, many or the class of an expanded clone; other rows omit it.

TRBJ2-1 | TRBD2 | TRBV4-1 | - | TGCGCCAGCAGAAGGACTAGCGGGAGAAGCGATGAGCAGTTCTTC | CASRRTSGRSDEQFF
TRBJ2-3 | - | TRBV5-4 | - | TGTGCCAGCAGCTTGAAGGTCGGGGATAACACAGATACGCAGTATTTT | CASSLKVGDNTDTQYF
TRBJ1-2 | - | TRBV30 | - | TGTGCCTGGACCCACCAGGGCTACAACTATGGCTACACCTTC | CAWTHQGYNYGYTF
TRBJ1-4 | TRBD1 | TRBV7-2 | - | TGTGCCAGCAGCTCTCCGGGACAGTCTAATGAAAAACTGTTTTTT | CASSSPGQSNEKLFF
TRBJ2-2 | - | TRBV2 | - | TGTGCCAGCAGCCCCGACAGCCTAAGGAACACCGGGGAGCTGTTTTTT | CASSPDSLRNTGELFF
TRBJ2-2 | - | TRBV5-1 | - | TGCGCCAGCAGGGCGGACGGGGAGCTGTTTTTT | CASRADGELFF
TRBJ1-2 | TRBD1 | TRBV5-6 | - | TGTGCCAGCAGCTACCTGACAGGGGTCGGCTATGGCTACACCTTC | CASSYLTGVGYGYTF
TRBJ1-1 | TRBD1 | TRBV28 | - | TGTGCCAGCAGTTTATTTGGACAGGGGGCGGCTGAAGCTTTCTTT | CASSLFGQGAAEAFF
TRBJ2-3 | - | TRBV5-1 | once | TGCGCCAGCAGCCTTGTTGGGGGGGCGTCGGATACGCAGTATTTT | CASSLVGGASDTQYF
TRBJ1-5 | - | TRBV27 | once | TGTGCCAGCAGTTTTTCAAGCGGGAAGTCCAATCAGCCCCAGCATTTT | CASSFSSGKSNQPQHF
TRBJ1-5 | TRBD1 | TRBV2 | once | TGTGCCAGCTGGACAGGGGGAAATCAGCCCCAGCATTTT | CASWTGGNQPQHF
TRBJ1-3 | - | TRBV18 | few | TGTGCCAGCTCACTCGGGGGGACTGGAAACACCATATATTTT | CASSLGGTGNTIYF
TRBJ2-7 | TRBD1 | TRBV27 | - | TGTGCCAGCAGTCACCTTTATACAGGGGCGGTTTCCTCTACATACGAGCAGTACTTC | CASSHLYTGAVSSTYEQYF
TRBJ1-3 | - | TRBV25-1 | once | TGTGCCAGCAGCCCGTTTGGGGGCCCCTTCTCTGGAAACACCATATATTTT | CASSPFGGPFSGNTIYF
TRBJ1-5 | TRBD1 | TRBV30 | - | TGTGCCTGGACCAGGGACAGGAGTCAGCCCCAGCATTTT | CAWTRDRSQPQHF
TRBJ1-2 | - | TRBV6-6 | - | TGTGCCAGCAGCCTCCTCACATCGGAGGGTGGCTACACCTTC | CASSLLTSEGGYTF
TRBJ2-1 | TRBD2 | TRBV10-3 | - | TGTGCCATCTTACTAGCGAGTCACAATGAGCAGTTCTTC | CAILLASHNEQFF
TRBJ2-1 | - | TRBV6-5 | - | TGTGCCAGCAGTTACCAGGCCGGACAAGTCTACAATGAGCAGTTCTTC | CASSYQAGQVYNEQFF
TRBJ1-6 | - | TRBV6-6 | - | TGTGCCAGCAGTTACCGCGGACAAGAGAATTCACCCCTCCACTTT | CASSYRGQENSPLHF